One sample yielded the 26 T cell receptor beta chains listed below, sequenced in a study of early T cells in non-severe SARS-CoV-2 infection. TCRdb passed the 5' RACE reads through MiXCR, listing each CDR3 protein once. This table holds some 71,000 distinct CDR3 sequences, roughly 15% found once. Sequencing used whole blood. The origin of the receptors is an adult who was a healthcare worker with PCR-confirmed SARS-CoV-2 infection or an uninfected control (not recorded which).

The DNA for the CDR3 is TGCAGTGCAAAAACCAGGGCCTATGGCTACACCTTC. Encoded protein: CSAKTRAYGYTF. This chain connects TRBV20-1 to TRBJ1-2; tentative D call: TRBD1 (5 bases). Germline-derived CDR1 and CDR2 are DFQATT and SNEGSKA (reference sequence). V was pared by 6 bases and J by 4 bases, with 12 bases between. This CDR3 comprises 12 residues.

This clonotype was seen ten or more times. The chain has TRBV28 and TRBJ2-1; D is possibly TRBD1 or TRBD2 (7 bases each). This CDR3 is built from 17 residues. The V gene's germline CDR1 is MDHEN and CDR2 SYDVKM. Trimming took 6 bases from V and 1 from J, leaving 19 bases between them. The chain's CDR3 is CASSSPQGGPSYNEQFF. CDR3 nucleotide sequence: TGTGCCAGCAGCTCCCCCCAGGGGGGGCCGTCCTACAATGAGCAGTTCTTC.

This clonotype was found a few times. The chain is built from TRBV5-1 and TRBJ1-6, with TRBD1 matching over 9 bases. The CDR3 is 17 residues long. The germline V gene encodes CDR1 SGHRS and CDR2 YFSETQ. The V and J ends lost 1 base and 8 bases, in that order; junction bases with no gene match: 10. CDR3 bases: TGCGCCAGCAGCTTGAATTCGAGGACAGGGGACGATTCACCCCTCCACTTT. This gives the protein CASSLNSRTGDDSPLHF.

V usage is TRBV18 and J usage is TRBJ2-7; weak D call: TRBD2 (6 bases). Germline V gene lookup returns CDR1 KGHSH and CDR2 LQKENI. Trimming took off 2 bases at V and 0 bases at J, with 8 bases between the two ends. The CDR3 runs to 14 residues. CDR3 nucleotides: TGTGCCAGCTCACCAAAGGGAGGCTCCTACGAGCAGTACTTC. Translating it yields CASSPKGGSYEQYF.

The chain combines TRBV6-1 with TRBJ1-2, with D maybe TRBD1 (5 bases). Germline assignment: CDR1 MNHNS and CDR2 SASEGT. The CDR3 length is 16 residues. Trimming removed 2 bases at V and 4 bases at J, with 17 bases between. The CDR3 here is CASSEPSGIGSYGYTF. For the CDR3, the DNA is TGTGCCAGCAGTGAACCTTCAGGGATCGGGTCCTATGGCTACACCTTC.

This clonotype was seen a few times. The rearrangement links TRBV18 to TRBJ1-5, with 9 nucleotides matching TRBD1. CDR1 and CDR2 (germline): KGHSH, LQKENI. This CDR3 is 16 amino acids long. V lost 4 bases to trimming and J lost 4 bases; unmatched junction nucleotides: 8. The CDR3 DNA sequence: TGTGCCAGCTCACTTTCCAGGACAGGGGTAAATCAGCCCCAGCATTTT. Translation: CASSLSRTGVNQPQHF.

This clonotype came up a few times. This sequence joins TRBV7-9 and TRBJ1-1; D not resolved. The CDR3 length is 13 residues. Trimming shortened V by 3 bases and J by 1 base, and 6 bases separated the two germline ends. Germline V lookup: CDR1 SEHNR, CDR2 FQNEAQ (reference sequence). The CDR3 DNA is TGTGCCAGCAGCTTGCAGGAGAACACTGAAGCTTTCTTT. This encodes CASSLQENTEAFF.

The rearrangement uses TRBV14 and TRBJ2-3, with D possibly matching TRBD2 (5 bases). Germline CDR1 is SGHDN and CDR2 is FVKESK. CDR3 length: 13 amino acids. The V gene lost 7 bases and the J gene lost 1 base, with 9 bases spanning the gap. The CDR3 loop reads CASTRGGTDTQYF. DNA for the CDR3: TGTGCCAGCACCCGGGGAGGCACAGATACGCAGTATTTT.

This clonotype was picked up many times. The chain combines TRBV29-1 with TRBJ2-1; D remains unclear. There are 11 residues in the CDR3. The V end lost 4 bases, the J end lost 7 bases, and 8 bases lay between the germline ends. The germline CDR1 and CDR2 sequences are SQVTM and ANQGSEA. For the CDR3, the DNA is TGCAGCGTTGGTAGGGTGAATGAGCAGTTCTTC. This translates into CSVGRVNEQFF.

V usage is TRBV3-1 and J usage is TRBJ1-3; D gene uncertain. Deletions cut 2 bases from V and 3 bases from J, with 11 bases between. Per germline, CDR1 LGHDT and CDR2 YNNKEL (reference sequence). This CDR3 region has 15 residues. CDR3 DNA sequence: TGTGCCAGCAGCCAACGCGGAACATTTGGAAACACCATATATTTT. The encoded protein is CASSQRGTFGNTIYF.

This clonotype has a handful of counts. The genes are TRBV5-1 and TRBJ1-6; D unclear. The germline V gene encodes CDR1 SGHRS and CDR2 YFSETQ. V was trimmed by 2 bases and J by 5 bases, leaving 11 bases between them. The CDR3 extends over 15 amino acids. In nucleotides, the CDR3 is TGCGCCAGCAGCTTCGGTTCAATGGATAATTCACCCCTCCACTTT. Translating gives CASSFGSMDNSPLHF.

This clonotype was detected only a few times. The chain joins TRBV6-1 to TRBJ2-7, with unresolved D. Trimming pared 6 bases from V and 0 bases from J, leaving 9 bases between. Germline V CDR1 and CDR2: MNHNS, SASEGT. This CDR3 comprises 13 residues. The CDR3: CASRAPSSYEQYF. CDR3 nucleotides: TGTGCCAGCAGGGCCCCTAGCTCCTACGAGCAGTACTTC.

This clonotype was observed a few times. This chain uses TRBV5-1 with TRBJ1-1; D is ambiguous. The CDR3 is 16 residues long. CDR1 is SGHRS, CDR2 YFSETQ, per germline. V lost 0 bases and J 3 bases, leaving 15 bases between the germline ends. Here the CDR3 reads CASSLALRATDTEAFF. The CDR3 DNA reads as TGCGCCAGCAGCTTGGCCCTGAGGGCAACGGACACTGAAGCTTTCTTT. Variable domain in full (rest from reference TRBV5-1 and TRBJ1-1): KAGVTQTPRYLIKTRGQQVTLSCSPISGHRSVSWYQQTPGQGLQFLFEYFSETQRNKGNFPGRFSGRQFSNSRSEMNVSTLELGDSALYLCASSLALRATDTEAFFGQGTRLTVV.

The chain is built from TRBV10-3 and TRBJ1-5; D call uncertain. The V end was cut by 0 bases, the J end by 5 bases, with 8 bases between. Germline assignment: CDR1 ENHRY and CDR2 SYGVKD. The CDR3 loop spans 14 amino acids. The CDR3: CAISESGWDQPQHF. The CDR3 bases are TGTGCCATCAGTGAGTCTGGCTGGGATCAGCCCCAGCATTTT.

This clonotype has only a few counts. The CDR3 protein is CSARDRFEDRVYEQYF. The CDR3 DNA sequence: TGCAGTGCTAGAGATCGATTTGAGGACAGGGTCTACGAGCAGTACTTC. The chain couples TRBV20-1 to TRBJ2-7; 8 bases align to TRBD1. Germline values: CDR1 DFQATT, CDR2 SNEGSKA (reference sequence). The CDR3 loop spans 16 amino acids. Trimming removed 0 bases from V and 3 bases from J; junction bases left unmatched: 10.

The chain joins TRBV7-2 to TRBJ2-3, with TRBD2 matching 12 bases. This CDR3 is 18 amino acids long. Losses at the gene ends were 3 bases for V and 4 bases for J; bases not matched to a gene: 11. CDR1 and CDR2 from the germline V gene are SGHTA and FQGNSA. CDR3 in DNA: TGTGCCAGCAGCTTTCCGGGACTAGCGGGCTTATGGGCAGATACGCAGTATTTT. It specifies CASSFPGLAGLWADTQYF.

This clonotype was counted between two and nine times. CDR3 DNA: TGTGCCAGCAGCTTAAAACAGGCCCCTGCAACTAATGAAAAACTGTTTTTT. This gives the protein CASSLKQAPATNEKLFF. The chain links TRBV7-8 to TRBJ1-4, with D maybe TRBD1 (5 bases). There are 17 residues in the CDR3. V dropped 2 bases and J dropped 0 bases, with 13 bases sitting between them. In germline, CDR1 is SGHVS, CDR2 FQNEAQ.

The rearrangement joins TRBV7-6 to TRBJ2-7, with 8 bases fitting TRBD2. The V segment lost 5 bases and the J segment 4 bases; nucleotides outside the gene matches: 7. CDR3 size: 14 residues. Germline CDR1 SGHVS, CDR2 FNYEAQ. In DNA form, the CDR3 reads TGTGCCAGCAGCCCCCGCAGCGGGGGATACGAGCAGTACTTC. Its translation: CASSPRSGGYEQYF.

This clonotype came up many times. The V and J genes are TRBV5-6 and TRBJ2-3; a possible D gene is TRBD1 (6 bases). From germline, CDR1 is SGHDT and CDR2 YYEEEE. The CDR3 has 17 amino acids. Trimming pared 4 bases from V and 6 bases from J, leaving 24 bases between. The CDR3 reads CASSPPNRVMFGDTQYF. CDR3 coding DNA: TGTGCCAGCAGCCCACCGAACAGGGTTATGTTTGGGGATACGCAGTATTTT.

This clonotype was counted between two and nine times. The rearrangement joins TRBV10-3 to TRBJ1-1; D gene ambiguous. Germline lookup yields CDR1 ENHRY and CDR2 SYGVKD. V lost 7 bases, J lost 3 bases, and 6 bases lay in between. CDR3 length: 11 amino acids. The CDR3 DNA follows: TGTGCCATCATGGCTCACACTGAAGCTTTCTTT. As protein: CAIMAHTEAFF.

This clonotype was detected many times. The chain employs TRBV7-8 and TRBJ2-1, with 7 bases that match TRBD2. Trimming removed 4 bases from V and 0 bases from J; junction bases left unmatched: 6. The CDR3 has 16 amino acids. Germline V gene sequence: CDR1 SGHVS, CDR2 FQNEAQ. The CDR3, as DNA: TGTGCCAGCAGCTGGATAGCGGGCCTCTCCTACAATGAGCAGTTCTTC. Its translation is CASSWIAGLSYNEQFF.

The V call is TRBV11-3, the J call TRBJ2-3; weak D call: TRBD1 (6 bases). CDR1 is SGHNT, CDR2 YENEEA, per germline. V lost 5 bases and J 4 bases, leaving 13 bases between the germline ends. This CDR3 region has 14 residues. The CDR3 protein is CASSPTRGADTQYF. The DNA of the CDR3 is TGTGCCAGCAGCCCAACCAGGGGCGCAGATACGCAGTATTTT.

This clonotype was seen repeatedly, ten times or more. The chain uses TRBV5-6 and TRBJ1-1; TRBD1 is a possible D gene (5 bases). The CDR3 is 13 amino acids. V lost 4 bases and J lost 6, with 13 bases in between. CDR1 is SGHDT and CDR2 is YYEEEE in the germline V gene. The CDR3 region is CASSLAGRPEAFF. The DNA for the CDR3 is TGTGCCAGCAGCCTGGCAGGGAGGCCTGAAGCTTTCTTT.

V and J are TRBV6-2 or TRBV6-3 and TRBJ2-3, with a tentative D call TRBD1 (6 bases). CDR3 length equals 14 residues. V was clipped by 2 bases and J by 2 bases, with 8 bases between them. Looked up from germline, CDR1 is MNHEY and CDR2 is SVGEGT. The chain's CDR3 is CASSYRDNTDTQYF. The CDR3 DNA is TGTGCCAGCAGTTACCGGGACAACACAGATACGCAGTATTTT.

V usage is TRBV5-1 and J usage is TRBJ2-2; unclear D gene. This CDR3 contains 15 residues. V lost 4 bases to trimming and J lost 4 bases, with 14 bases between them. Germline V gene sequence: CDR1 SGHRS, CDR2 YFSETQ. The CDR3 DNA sequence: TGCGCCAGCAGCGAAACCGCCGGGTTCACCGGGGAGCTGTTTTTT. It specifies CASSETAGFTGELFF.

The V and J genes are TRBV7-2 and TRBJ1-5; D perhaps matches TRBD1 (5 bases). The CDR3 is 15 residues long. V was shortened by 5 bases and J by 5 bases, with 16 bases between the two germline ends. CDR1 and CDR2 from the germline V gene are SGHTA and FQGNSA. Here the CDR3 reads CASSGMGRADQPQHF. CDR3 nucleotide sequence: TGTGCCAGCAGCGGAATGGGCAGGGCAGATCAGCCCCAGCATTTT.